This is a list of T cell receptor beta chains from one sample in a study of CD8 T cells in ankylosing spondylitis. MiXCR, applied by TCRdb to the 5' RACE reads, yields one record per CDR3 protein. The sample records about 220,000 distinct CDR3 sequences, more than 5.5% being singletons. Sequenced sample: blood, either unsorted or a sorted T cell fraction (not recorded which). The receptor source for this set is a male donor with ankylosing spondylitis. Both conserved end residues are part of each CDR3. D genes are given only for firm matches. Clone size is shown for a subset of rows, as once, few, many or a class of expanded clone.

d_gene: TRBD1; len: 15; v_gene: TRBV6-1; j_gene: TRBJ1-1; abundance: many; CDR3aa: CASRKSGGRGTEAFF; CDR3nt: TGTGCCAGCAGGAAATCAGGGGGAAGGGGCACTGAAGCTTTCTTT
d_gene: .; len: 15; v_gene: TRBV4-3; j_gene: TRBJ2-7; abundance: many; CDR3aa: CASSQDRTSYYEQYF; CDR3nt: TGCGCCAGCAGCCAAGATCGAACGTCTTACTACGAGCAGTACTTC
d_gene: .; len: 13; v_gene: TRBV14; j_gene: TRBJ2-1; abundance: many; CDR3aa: CASSLPRMNEQFF; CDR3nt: TGTGCCAGCAGCCTACCGAGAATGAATGAGCAGTTCTTC
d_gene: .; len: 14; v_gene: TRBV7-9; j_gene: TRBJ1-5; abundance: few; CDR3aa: CASSRTEGDQPQHF; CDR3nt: TGTGCCAGTTCCAGGACTGAGGGCGATCAGCCCCAGCATTTT
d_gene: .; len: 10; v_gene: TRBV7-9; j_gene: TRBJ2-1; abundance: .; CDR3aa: CASSWGEQFF; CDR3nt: TGTGCCAGCAGCTGGGGTGAGCAGTTCTTC
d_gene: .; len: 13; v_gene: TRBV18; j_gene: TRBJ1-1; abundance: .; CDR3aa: CASSLDGYTEAFF; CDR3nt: TGTGCCAGCTCCCTGGACGGTTACACTGAAGCTTTCTTT
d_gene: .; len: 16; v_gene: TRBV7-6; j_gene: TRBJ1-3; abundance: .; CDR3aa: CASSGRTGNSGNTIYF; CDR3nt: TGTGCCAGCAGCGGACGTACAGGGAACTCTGGAAACACCATATATTTT
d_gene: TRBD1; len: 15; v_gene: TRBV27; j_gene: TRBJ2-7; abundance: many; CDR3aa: CASSLLPGQTYEQYF; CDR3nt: TGTGCCAGCAGTTTACTCCCGGGACAGACCTACGAGCAGTACTTC
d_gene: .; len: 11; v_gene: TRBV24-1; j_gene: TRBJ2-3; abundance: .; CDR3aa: CATSDGIDWSF; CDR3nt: TGTGCCACCAGTGATGGGATCGACTGGTCTTTT
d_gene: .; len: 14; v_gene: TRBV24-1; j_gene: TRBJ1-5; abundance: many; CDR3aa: CATSPRASNQPQHF; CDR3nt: TGTGCCACCAGCCCCAGGGCTAGCAATCAGCCCCAGCATTTT
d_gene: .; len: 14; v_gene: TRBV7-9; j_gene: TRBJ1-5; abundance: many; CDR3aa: CASSSDSRNQPQHF; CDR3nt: TGTGCCAGCAGCTCAGACAGTCGCAATCAGCCCCAGCATTTT
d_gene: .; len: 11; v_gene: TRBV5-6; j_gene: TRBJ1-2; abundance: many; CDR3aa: CASSLSRGYTF; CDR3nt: TGTGCCAGCAGCTTGTCCAGGGGCTACACCTTC
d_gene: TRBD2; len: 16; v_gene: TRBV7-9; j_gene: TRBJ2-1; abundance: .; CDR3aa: CASSSSGRRAYNEQFF; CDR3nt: TGTGCCAGCAGCTCTAGCGGGAGGAGGGCCTACAATGAGCAGTTCTTC
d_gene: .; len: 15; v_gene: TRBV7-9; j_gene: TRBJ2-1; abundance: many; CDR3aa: CASIQRLASYNEQFF; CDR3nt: TGTGCCAGCATCCAACGGCTAGCGAGCTACAATGAGCAGTTCTTC
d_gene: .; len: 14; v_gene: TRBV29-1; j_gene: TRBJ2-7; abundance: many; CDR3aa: CSVDTGVSSYEQYF; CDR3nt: TGCAGCGTTGATACCGGGGTAAGCTCCTACGAGCAGTACTTC
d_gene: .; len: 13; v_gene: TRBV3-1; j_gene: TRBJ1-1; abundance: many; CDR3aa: CASSQELGAEAFF; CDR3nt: TGTGCCAGCAGCCAAGAACTGGGAGCTGAAGCTTTCTTT
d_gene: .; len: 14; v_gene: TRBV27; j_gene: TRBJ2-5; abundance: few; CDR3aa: CASSFGPAWETQYF; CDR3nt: TGTGCCAGCAGTTTCGGGCCTGCCTGGGAGACCCAGTACTTC
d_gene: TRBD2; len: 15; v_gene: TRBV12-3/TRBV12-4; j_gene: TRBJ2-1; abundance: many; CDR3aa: CASSLAGGPSNEQFF; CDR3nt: TGTGCCAGCAGTTTAGCGGGAGGGCCAAGTAATGAGCAGTTCTTC
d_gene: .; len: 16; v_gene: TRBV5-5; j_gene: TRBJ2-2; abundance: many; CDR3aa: CASSAYPIRGTGELFF; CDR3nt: TGTGCCAGCAGCGCCTATCCGATTAGGGGCACCGGGGAGCTGTTTTTT
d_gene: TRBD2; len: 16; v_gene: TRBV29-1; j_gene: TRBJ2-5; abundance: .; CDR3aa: CSVDGSGAPTRETQYF; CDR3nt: TGCAGCGTTGATGGTAGCGGGGCCCCTACGAGGGAGACCCAGTACTTC
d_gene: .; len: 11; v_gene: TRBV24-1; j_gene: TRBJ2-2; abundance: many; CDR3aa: CATSVTGELFF; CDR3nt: TGTGCCACCAGTGTAACCGGGGAGCTGTTTTTT
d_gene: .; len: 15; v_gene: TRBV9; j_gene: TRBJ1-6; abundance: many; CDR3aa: CASSVEAGYNSPLHF; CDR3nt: TGTGCCAGCAGCGTAGAGGCAGGGTATAATTCACCCCTCCACTTT
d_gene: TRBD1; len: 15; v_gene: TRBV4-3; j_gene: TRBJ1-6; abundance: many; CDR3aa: CASSQSRTGASPLHF; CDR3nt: TGCGCCAGCAGCCAATCTCGGACAGGGGCTTCACCCCTCCACTTT
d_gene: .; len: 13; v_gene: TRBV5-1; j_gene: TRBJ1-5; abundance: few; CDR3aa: CASSLDMYQPQHF; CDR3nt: TGCGCCAGCAGCTTGGACATGTATCAGCCCCAGCATTTT
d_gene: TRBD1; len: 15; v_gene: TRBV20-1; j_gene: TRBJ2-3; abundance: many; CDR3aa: CSARQDRVYTDTQYF; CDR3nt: TGCAGTGCTAGGCAGGACAGGGTGTACACAGATACGCAGTATTTT
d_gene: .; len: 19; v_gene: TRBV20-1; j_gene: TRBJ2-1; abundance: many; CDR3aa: CSARDIEAPGPGSYNEQFF; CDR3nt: TGCAGTGCTAGAGATATAGAAGCGCCCGGCCCTGGATCCTACAATGAGCAGTTCTTC
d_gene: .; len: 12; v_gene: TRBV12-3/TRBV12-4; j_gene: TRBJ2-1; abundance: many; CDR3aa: CASSDVKNEQFF; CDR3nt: TGTGCCAGCAGTGACGTTAAGAATGAGCAGTTCTTC
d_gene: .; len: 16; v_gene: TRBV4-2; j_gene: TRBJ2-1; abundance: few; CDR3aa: CASSQGTARAYNEQFF; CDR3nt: TGTGCCAGCAGCCAAGGGACAGCGAGAGCTTACAATGAGCAGTTCTTC
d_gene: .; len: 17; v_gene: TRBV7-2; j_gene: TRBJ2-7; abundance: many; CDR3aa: CASSLALLQQTFYEQYF; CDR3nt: TGTGCCAGCAGCTTAGCGCTTCTACAGCAAACTTTCTACGAGCAGTACTTC
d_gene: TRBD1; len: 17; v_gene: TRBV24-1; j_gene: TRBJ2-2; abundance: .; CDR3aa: CATSDLLTDRDSGELFF; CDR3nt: TGTGCCACCAGTGATTTACTCACGGACAGGGATTCCGGGGAGCTGTTTTTT
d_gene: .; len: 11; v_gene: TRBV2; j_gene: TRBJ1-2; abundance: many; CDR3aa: CASVTQDGYTF; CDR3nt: TGTGCCAGCGTAACTCAAGATGGCTACACCTTC
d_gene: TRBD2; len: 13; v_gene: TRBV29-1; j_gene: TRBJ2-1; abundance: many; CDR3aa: CSVEAGGYNEQFF; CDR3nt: TGCAGCGTTGAGGCGGGAGGCTACAATGAGCAGTTCTTC
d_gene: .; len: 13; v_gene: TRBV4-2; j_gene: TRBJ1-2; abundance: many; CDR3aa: CASSQDRGEGYTF; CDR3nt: TGTGCCAGCAGCCAAGACAGGGGCGAAGGCTACACCTTC